This T cell receptor beta chain was sequenced for a study of post-analysis software for immune sequencing data. About the study: There were relapsing-remitting, secondary progressive and progressive-relapsing multiple sclerosis among the disease courses included. Broader study findings: The study found TRBV5-6, TRBV5-1 and TRBV20-1 among several TRBV segments more frequent in patients than controls. Clustering by F measure revealed strong co-clustering among samples prepared together in one batch.

Tagging with unique molecular identifiers was a feature of the TCR beta cDNA libraries. TCRdb re-analysed the PCR reads in MiXCR, keeping a single row per CDR3 protein. The table records roughly 870,000 distinct CDR3 sequences, roughly 58% of them present only once. The CDR3 sequence is 13 residues long. V was shortened by 2 bases and J by 4 bases, with 8 bases between the two germline ends. This clonotype was picked up many times. The antigen is unknown. The specimen sequenced was blood. The chain is built from TRBV12-3 or TRBV12-4 and TRBJ1-2; no definite D call. The receptor comes from a girl under 18 with multiple sclerosis. The CDR3, as DNA: TGTGCCAGCAGTTTATCCGTGGGCTATGGCTACACCTTC. Its translation is CASSLSVGYGYTF.